This T cell receptor (beta chain) came from a study of shared clonotypes between healthy human individuals. The germline CDR1 and CDR2 sequences are SGHRS and YFSETQ. This CDR3 is built from 14 residues. V dropped 4 bases and J dropped 5; count of bases not matched to a gene: 4. General study findings and limits: Exclusively blood specimens were collected; tissue repertoires likely differ.

On this clone itself: Antigen specificity is unknown.

This table comes from immunoSEQ multiplex PCR, and its TCRdb copy is limited to in-frame clones, with some not included. This repertoire shows millions of clones, more than 80% found once; its top ten account for around 0.15%. Division of CD4+ cells produced a CD45RA+ naive subset and a CD45RA-negative memory subset. The receptor comes from a man between 18 and 29 years old in good health. V usage is TRBV5-1 and J usage is TRBJ2-3, with 10 bases that match TRBD2. Material: naive CD4+ T cells sorted from blood. The subset was: CD45RA+ positively selected. The CDR3 sequence is CASSSGGAQDTQYF. The CDR3 region has the DNA TGCGCCAGCAGCAGCGGGGGGGCTCAAGATACGCAGTATTTT.